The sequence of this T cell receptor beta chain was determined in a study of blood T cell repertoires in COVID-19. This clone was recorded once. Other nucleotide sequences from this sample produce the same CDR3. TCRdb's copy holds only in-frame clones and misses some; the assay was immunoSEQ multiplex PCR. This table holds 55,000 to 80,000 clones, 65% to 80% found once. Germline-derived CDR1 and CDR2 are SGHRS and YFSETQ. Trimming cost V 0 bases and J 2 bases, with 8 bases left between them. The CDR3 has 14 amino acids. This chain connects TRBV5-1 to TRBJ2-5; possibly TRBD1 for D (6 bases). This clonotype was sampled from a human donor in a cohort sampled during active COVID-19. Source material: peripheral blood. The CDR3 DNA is TGCGCCAGCAGCTTGGACAGGGTTCAAGAGACCCAGTACTTC. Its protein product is CASSLDRVQETQYF.